A selection of T cell receptor beta chains follows, all from one sample in a study of blood T cell repertoires in COVID-19. Profiling relied on immunoSEQ multiplex PCR, and the TCRdb table lists in-frame clones only, not all of them. The sample lists around 160,000 clones; about 82% were seen once. The sample taken for sequencing was peripheral blood. The receptor set was obtained from a woman between 40 and 50 years old with active or convalescent COVID-19. The CDR3 runs from the conserved cysteine through the conserved F or W. A D gene is named only where the DNA matches it firmly. Clone size is not always given. Where it is, it says once, few, many or a class for expanded clones.

CDR3nt | CDR3aa | j_gene | d_gene | v_gene | abundance
TGTGCCAGCAGCCCATCTCAGGCGGACAGCTCCTACAATGAGCAGTTCTTC | CASSPSQADSSYNEQFF | TRBJ2-1 | NA | TRBV27 | NA
TGTGCCAGCAGTGAATCGGACAGGGGCCCCTACGAGCAGTACTTC | CASSESDRGPYEQYF | TRBJ2-7 | TRBD1 | TRBV6-1 | NA
TGTGCCAGCAGCCCGGGACTTCGAACCTACAATGAGCAGTTCTTC | CASSPGLRTYNEQFF | TRBJ2-1 | NA | TRBV3-1/TRBV3-2 | NA
TGCGCCAGCAGCCTAGGCTCGACAGGGGGCTCTGCTGAAGCTTTCTTT | CASSLGSTGGSAEAFF | TRBJ1-1 | TRBD1 | TRBV5-1 | few
TGTGCCAGCAGTTACTCTCGCCGTCTAGCGGGATCCCACGAGCAGTACTTC | CASSYSRRLAGSHEQYF | TRBJ2-7 | TRBD2 | TRBV6-2/TRBV6-3 | NA
TGTGCCAGCAGCCTGCAGGACAGGGAGAGTGGGCTTTATGGCTACACCTTC | CASSLQDRESGLYGYTF | TRBJ1-2 | TRBD1 | TRBV9 | NA
TGTGCCAGCAGTTACTCGCGGCAGCACGAAGCCAAAAACATTCAGTACTTC | CASSYSRQHEAKNIQYF | TRBJ2-4 | NA | TRBV6-2/TRBV6-3 | NA
TGTGCCAGCAGTTTAAAGGGGGTTATCGCTGAAGCTTTCTTT | CASSLKGVIAEAFF | TRBJ1-1 | NA | TRBV28 | NA
TGTGCCAGCAGCTTAACATTTTCAGGGGGCACTGGCTACACCTTC | CASSLTFSGGTGYTF | TRBJ1-2 | TRBD1 | TRBV11-2 | once
TGTGCCAGCAGCTCCGTGGACAGACTCTATGGCTACACCTTC | CASSSVDRLYGYTF | TRBJ1-2 | NA | TRBV28 | once
TGTGCCAGCAGCCAAGATGGACTGGGTAGGCAGTACTTC | CASSQDGLGRQYF | TRBJ2-7 | NA | TRBV14 | NA
TGTGCCACCAGTGATGGGGCGGACAGGGGGCCTTATCAGCCCCAGCATTTT | CATSDGADRGPYQPQHF | TRBJ1-5 | TRBD1 | TRBV24-1 | once
TGCGCCAGCAGCCAGCCCGACCCGGAGGATACGCAGTATTTT | CASSQPDPEDTQYF | TRBJ2-3 | NA | TRBV5-1 | NA
TGTGCCAGCAGCCAACCTGACACGTGGCGAGCAACCCAGTACTTC | CASSQPDTWRATQYF | TRBJ2-5 | NA | TRBV3-1/TRBV3-2 | NA
TGCGCCAGCAGTGCGTCAGCCACAGATACGCAGTATTTT | CASSASATDTQYF | TRBJ2-3 | NA | TRBV10-1 | NA
TGTGCCTGGAGGGCTAGCGGGCCGAGGAGCAATGAGCAGTTCTTC | CAWRASGPRSNEQFF | TRBJ2-1 | TRBD2 | TRBV30 | NA
TGTGCCAGCAGCGGACAGGGAGGGTCACCCCTCCACTTT | CASSGQGGSPLHF | TRBJ1-6 | TRBD1 | TRBV2 | NA
TGCGCCAGCAGCAGTTTGGCTACACGGGGAAAGAACACTGAAGCTTTCTTT | CASSSLATRGKNTEAFF | TRBJ1-1 | NA | TRBV5-1 | NA
TGTGCCAGCAGGAAACCGGACAGGGCTGAAGCTTTCTTT | CASRKPDRAEAFF | TRBJ1-1 | TRBD1 | TRBV6-5 | few
TGTGCCAGCAGCCGGGGAGGGCAGGGGGCGCGAGGCTACACCTTC | CASSRGGQGARGYTF | TRBJ1-2 | TRBD1 | TRBV5-4 | NA